This section outlines one TCR beta chain sequence together with its context. Its antigen is unknown. The sample is drawn from a study of T cell responses to AZD1222 COVID-19 vaccine. The trim removed 5 bases at V and 7 bases at J, leaving 7 bases unmatched. The CDR3 loop spans 14 amino acids. The germline CDR1 and CDR2 sequences are ENHRY and SYGVKD. Study results and caveats: Repertoire sampling happened only post peak T cell response. Regions 160-218 and 743-854 held dominance among vaccine-associated CD4 TCRs, which spanned spike.

Here immunoSEQ multiplex PCR was the method, and the copy in TCRdb shows in-frame clones only, minus some. This sample yields some 95,000 clones, of which approximately 88% are seen a single time; roughly 4% belongs to the top ten. The sequence derives from an adult in good health. The source was peripheral blood, collected on day 0 of AZD1222 vaccination. This chain connects TRBV10-3 to TRBJ1-5, with 8 positions matching TRBD1. CDR3 in amino acids: CAISMTGEEQPQHF. DNA for the CDR3: TGTGCCATCAGTATGACAGGGGAGGAGCAGCCCCAGCATTTT.